Following are 20 T cell receptor beta chains from one sample sequenced in a study of identical twins. TCRdb passed the 5' RACE reads through MiXCR, listing each CDR3 protein once. Of a few hundred thousand distinct CDR3 sequences listed, 7.5% to 9.5% were seen once; the top ten hold 6% to 8.5%. These same records also appear under a second study, on yellow fever vaccine responses in identical twins.

The material sequenced was CD8+ T cells sorted from blood. All receptors derive from a woman aged 18-29 years in good health.

This sequence joins TRBV24-1 and TRBJ2-1; D is uncertain. V was clipped by 1 base and J by 3 bases, with 12 bases between them. Germline V gene data show CDR1 as KGHDR and CDR2 as SFDVKD. The CDR3 sequence is 16 residues long. Written as DNA, the CDR3 is TGTGCCACCAGTGATTTTCCAGGAGTCAGCTACAATGAGCAGTTCTTC. It codes for CATSDFPGVSYNEQFF.

This clonotype was observed a handful of times. The chain combines TRBV10-3 with TRBJ2-7; 8 nucleotides line up with TRBD2. Trimming at V came to 2 bases and at J to 6 bases, leaving 6 bases not matched to a gene. This CDR3 region has 14 residues. Germline lookup yields CDR1 ENHRY and CDR2 SYGVKD. CDR3 in DNA: TGTGCCATCAGTGAGACGAGACTAGCGCGCGAGCAGTACTTC. It specifies CAISETRLAREQYF.

This clonotype is medium-sized (0.01 to 0.1%) in the sample. The gene calls are TRBV29-1 and TRBJ2-5; D is perhaps TRBD1 (5 bases). Germline CDR1 reads SQVTM; CDR2 reads ANQGSEA. The CDR3 extends over 15 amino acids. V was trimmed by 5 bases and J by 4 bases, leaving 20 bases between them. CDR3 nucleotides: TGCAGCGTTCCGCAACCTTCAGGGTCTTTAGAGACCCAGTACTTC. This gives the protein CSVPQPSGSLETQYF.

The table lists this clonotype with many counts. The rearrangement joins TRBV7-9 to TRBJ2-1, with D hard to call. CDR3 size: 12 residues. V shed 4 bases and J shed 10 bases, with 11 bases lying between them. The germline V gene has CDR1 SEHNR and CDR2 FQNEAQ (reference sequence). The CDR3 sequence is CASSSATPEQFF. The DNA for the CDR3 is TGTGCCAGCAGCTCCGCGACGCCCGAGCAGTTCTTC.

Worth noting for this clonotype: One junction end disagrees with the germline gene, perhaps due to a read error. The chain has TRBV19 and TRBJ2-7; D is possibly TRBD1 (5 bases). The germline gives CDR1 LNHDA, CDR2 SQIVND (reference sequence). CDR3 length: 15 residues. DNA for the CDR3: TGTGCCTGTAGTATTTATTGGGGCGGCGGTTACGAGCAGTACTTC. Residues: CACSIYWGGGYEQYF.

The rearrangement joins TRBV6-2 or TRBV6-3 to TRBJ2-1; 16 nucleotides match TRBD2. Germline V lookup: CDR1 MNHEY, CDR2 SVGEGT. The CDR3 has 23 amino acids. The junction had 18 bases not matched to a gene; V was cut back by 0 bases and J by 4 bases. The CDR3 region is CASSYSLRLLEGLAGGTYNEQFF. The DNA for the CDR3 is TGTGCCAGCAGTTACTCGCTGCGCCTCCTGGAGGGACTAGCGGGAGGGACTTACAATGAGCAGTTCTTC.

This clonotype counts as medium-sized. The V and J genes are TRBV15 and TRBJ2-2; possibly TRBD2 for D (5 bases). Germline CDR1 reads LNHNV; CDR2 reads YYDKDF (reference sequence). This CDR3 spans 14 amino acids. V was pared by 7 bases and J by 6 bases, with 15 bases between. CDR3 nucleotide sequence: TGTGCCACCACCGTGTCCCCGGAGGCCGGGGAGCTGTTTTTT. This codes for CATTVSPEAGELFF.

This clonotype was detected ten times or more. The chain carries TRBV28 and TRBJ2-3; TRBD1 is a possible D gene (6 bases). Trimming cost V 6 bases and J 6 bases, with 22 bases left between them. Germline assignment: CDR1 MDHEN and CDR2 SYDVKM. The CDR3 runs to 16 residues. CDR3 residues: CASSRRWSGQGDTQYF. The CDR3 nucleotides read TGTGCCAGCAGCCGCCGGTGGTCTGGGCAGGGGGATACGCAGTATTTT. The entire variable domain, with the rest obtained from reference TRBV28 and TRBJ2-3, is as follows: DVKVTQSSRYLVKRTGEKVFLECVQDMDHENMFWYRQDPGLGLRLIYFSYDVKMKEKGDIPEGYSVSREKKERFSLILESASTNQTSMYLCASSRRWSGQGDTQYFGPGTRLTVL.

At least ten counts were recorded for this clonotype. The chain uses TRBV7-6 and TRBJ2-2; D is undetermined. The CDR3 covers 16 residues. The V end lost 5 bases, the J end lost 0 bases, and 13 bases lay between the germline ends. Germline-derived CDR1 and CDR2 are SGHVS and FNYEAQ. The CDR3 bases are TGTGCCAGCAGCGCGCCGGACGGATCGAACACCGGGGAGCTGTTTTTT. Its protein product is CASSAPDGSNTGELFF.

This clonotype appeared many times. The CDR3 DNA sequence: TGTGCCAGCAGTTGGGCTCTAGGCAGGAGCTTAGCTTTCTTT. Protein: CASSWALGRSLAFF. The V and J genes are TRBV12-3 or TRBV12-4 and TRBJ1-1, with no clear D. The CDR3 runs 14 residues. V was cut by 4 bases and J by 10 bases, with 19 bases left in between.

The table lists this clonotype with many counts. The chain couples TRBV29-1 to TRBJ2-3; D may be TRBD1 (6 bases). In germline, CDR1 is SQVTM, CDR2 ANQGSEA. This CDR3 has 15 amino acids. The V gene lost 3 bases and the J gene lost 6 bases, with 19 bases spanning the gap. The CDR3 DNA reads as TGCAGCGTTGATTCGGCTTTAACAGGGTTGGATACGCAGTATTTT. This gives the protein CSVDSALTGLDTQYF.

The genes are TRBV12-3 or TRBV12-4 and TRBJ1-2, with D hard to call. With 10 bases removed from V and 3 bases from J, the gap between germline ends came to 15 bases. There are 13 residues in the CDR3. In DNA form, the CDR3 reads TGTGCCACTACCCTTAATATCTACTATGGCTACACCTTC. It codes for CATTLNIYYGYTF.

The chain links TRBV27 to TRBJ2-7; 10 nucleotides agree with TRBD1. This CDR3 region has 17 residues. Losses at the gene ends were 2 bases for V and 9 bases for J; bases not matched to a gene: 16. Germline V gene sequence: CDR1 MNHEY, CDR2 SMNVEV (reference sequence). For the CDR3, the DNA is TGTGCCAGCAGTTTACGAGGGGGGACAGGGGACGTCGAGGGGCAGTACTTC. Amino acid sequence: CASSLRGGTGDVEGQYF.

This clonotype was counted many times. The gene calls are TRBV11-3 and TRBJ2-3, with 8 bases identical to TRBD1. With 6 bases clipped from V and 2 bases from J, the junction kept 7 bases outside the gene matches. The CDR3 has 15 residues. Germline V CDR1 and CDR2: SGHNT, YENEEA. The CDR3 loop is CASSLGQANTDTQYF. The DNA for the CDR3 is TGTGCCAGCAGTTTGGGACAGGCGAACACAGATACGCAGTATTTT. Drawing the rest from reference TRBV11-3 and TRBJ2-3, the complete variable domain is EAGVVQSPRYKIIEKKQPVAFWCNPISGHNTLYWYLQNLGQGPELLIRYENEEAVDDSQLPKDRFSAERLKGVDSTLKIQPAELGDSAVYLCASSLGQANTDTQYFGPGTRLTVL.

This clonotype occurred a few times. V gene TRBV9 combines with J gene TRBJ2-3; D is unclear. Germline V CDR1 and CDR2: SGDLS, YYNGEE. The CDR3 contains 12 residues. V was shortened by 3 bases and J by 4 bases, with 6 bases between the two germline ends. Here the CDR3 reads CASSDRPDTQYF. The DNA of the CDR3 is TGTGCCAGCAGCGACCGGCCAGATACGCAGTATTTT. Full variable domain (remainder filled in from reference TRBV9 and TRBJ2-3): DSGVTQTPKHLITATGQRVTLRCSPRSGDLSVYWYQQSLDQGLQFLIQYYNGEERAKGNILERFSAQQFPDLHSELNLSSLELGDSALYFCASSDRPDTQYFGPGTRLTVL.

At least ten counts were recorded for this clonotype. V usage is TRBV29-1 and J usage is TRBJ2-5; a weak D match, TRBD1 (7 bases). This CDR3 spans 17 amino acids. Between the trimmed V and J ends, which lost 1 base and 2 bases, there was a span of 20 bases. The germline gives CDR1 SQVTM, CDR2 ANQGSEA. Written as DNA, the CDR3 is TGCAGCGTTGAAGGTGGGGCAGGGGGAGGAGTACAAGAGACCCAGTACTTC. Protein product: CSVEGGAGGGVQETQYF. The variable domain in full, completed from reference TRBV29-1 and TRBJ2-5, reads SAVISQKPSRDICQRGTSLTIQCQVDSQVTMMFWYRQQPGQSLTLIATANQGSEATYESGFVIDKFPISRPNLTFSTLTVSNMSPEDSSIYLCSVEGGAGGGVQETQYFGPGTRLLVL.

V gene TRBV5-6 combines with J gene TRBJ2-1; 10 bases line up with TRBD2. The trim removed 1 base at V and 1 base at J, leaving 2 bases unmatched. This CDR3 is built from 16 residues. CDR1 and CDR2 from the germline V gene are SGHDT and YYEEEE. The CDR3 here is CASSLLAGDSYNEQFF. The CDR3 DNA is TGTGCCAGCAGCTTGCTAGCGGGAGATTCCTACAATGAGCAGTTCTTC.

This clonotype was counted a few times. The chain couples TRBV20-1 to TRBJ2-3; 10 nucleotides agree with TRBD2. The trim removed 6 bases at V and 0 bases at J, leaving 9 bases unmatched. CDR1 and CDR2 (germline): DFQATT, SNEGSKA (reference sequence). This CDR3 spans 16 amino acids. The DNA for the CDR3 is TGCAGTGCCACCTCTGGACTAGCGGATAGCACAGATACGCAGTATTTT. Encoded protein: CSATSGLADSTDTQYF.

The V call is TRBV27, the J call TRBJ2-1; 13 nucleotides agree with TRBD2. The CDR3 sequence is 15 residues long. The ends lost 7 bases at V and 5 bases at J; junction bases unmatched: 5. Germline V CDR1 and CDR2: MNHEY, SMNVEV (reference sequence). DNA for the CDR3: TGTGCCAGCACCCCGGGACTAGCGGGGCACAATGAGCAGTTCTTC. Translating gives CASTPGLAGHNEQFF.

This sequence joins TRBV19 and TRBJ2-7, with D hard to call. CDR3 length: 11 amino acids. CDR1 and CDR2 from the germline V gene are LNHDA and SQIVND (reference sequence). V lost 3 bases to trimming and J lost 6 bases, with 6 bases between them. The CDR3 reads CASSIGREQYF. The CDR3 coding sequence is TGTGCCAGTAGTATTGGACGCGAGCAGTACTTC.